This T cell receptor (beta chain) was sequenced for a study of control samples from healthy donors and cancer patients (dated by TCRdb to between 2020 and 2021). The library was produced with the immunoSEQ multiplex PCR assay. Not all clones reach the TCRdb copy of this immuneACCESS table, which keeps in-frame sequences only. Checked studies attribute under half of the gap to unresolved V genes and leave the rest unexplained. A total of 160,000 or so clones appear in this sample, roughly nine tenths of them only once. The top ten clonotypes cover 0.68% of the sample. About this clone: Its antigen target is currently unknown. No much larger clone exists at a distance of one base, and base qualities are not known.

The germline V gene specifies MNHEY as CDR1 and SVGAGI as CDR2. From its cysteine to its phenylalanine, the CDR3 spans 13 amino acids. The retained sequence is limited to the CDR3, 39 bases, with the frame set at the first base. Between the V and J ends, shortened by 2 bases and 4 bases respectively, the junction contains 8 bases. The clonotype comes from a woman in her 30s in good health. Sample: blood. The rearranged chain carries TRBV6-5 and TRBJ1-1, and the D gene may be TRBD1, 5 bases matching. The CDR3: CASSYGGSTEAFF. The DNA is TGTGCCAGCAGTTACGGGGGGAGCACTGAAGCTTTCTTT.